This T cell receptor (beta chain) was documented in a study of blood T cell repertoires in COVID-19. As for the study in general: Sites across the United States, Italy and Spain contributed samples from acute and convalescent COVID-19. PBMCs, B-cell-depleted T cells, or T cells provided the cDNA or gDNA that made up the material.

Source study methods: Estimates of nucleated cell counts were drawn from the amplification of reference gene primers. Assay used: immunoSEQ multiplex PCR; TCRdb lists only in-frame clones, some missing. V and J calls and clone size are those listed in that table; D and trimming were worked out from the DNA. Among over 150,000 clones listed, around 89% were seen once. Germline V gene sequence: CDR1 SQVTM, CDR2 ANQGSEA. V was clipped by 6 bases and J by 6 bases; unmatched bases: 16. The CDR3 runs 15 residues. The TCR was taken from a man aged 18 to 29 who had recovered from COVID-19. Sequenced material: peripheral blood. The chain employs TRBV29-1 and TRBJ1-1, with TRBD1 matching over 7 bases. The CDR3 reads CSVYADRARASEAFF. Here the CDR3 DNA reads TGCAGCGTATACGCTGACAGGGCGAGGGCTTCTGAAGCTTTCTTT.